This entry features one T cell receptor (beta chain) sequence. This clone was seen only a few times. Its binding antigen is unknown. Qualities for individual bases were not recorded, and no much larger clone is one base off. The record originates from a study of beta chain features in type 1 diabetes (dated by TCRdb to 2016 to 2018). The study in broad terms: Patients and healthy donors did not differ in mean age, gender distribution, total cell number or subset yield. Across all samples, approximately 98,000,000 sorted cells were examined, and cell number per subset correlated strongly with RNA yield. In the study, TCRB repertoires of sorted circulating CD4+ T cell subsets from recently diagnosed type 1 diabetes patients were compared with those of matched healthy donors. Naive and central memory subsets were obtained from all 30 or so donors, but regulatory and stem cell-like memory subsets were isolated from only 8 patients and about 8 healthy donors. General study outcomes and caveats: Fewer insertions and more nucleotide deletions at VDJ recombination sites were observed in patients with type 1 diabetes, implying thymic rearrangement abnormalities. Naive, central memory and regulatory TCRB repertoires appeared to be more similar among patients than among healthy donors. Because the HLA sub-analyses included only small numbers of individuals, any influence of HLA type on TCRB rearrangement was left unresolved. Shorter templates might be favored by PCR, yet because patient and control samples were amplified and corrected together, any such skew would affect both groups equally. Type 1 diabetes patients showed a moderate but significant shortening of TCRB CDR3 length in all four CD4+ subsets. Because cDNA was sequenced instead of genomic DNA, highly expressing activated cells could be over-represented, though the groups showed no difference in activation or CD3 levels.

The germline V gene (reference sequence) specifies MNHEY as CDR1 and SMNVEV as CDR2. V loses 5 bases, J loses 9 bases, and the germline ends lie 23 bases apart. Reading from cysteine to phenylalanine, the CDR3 counts 15 amino acids. Just the 45-base CDR3 DNA is kept, in frame starting at base 1. From each donor, a single peripheral blood sample of 90 to 150 mL on average was drawn into heparinised tubes. A BD FACSAria II and a panel including CD45RO, CCR7, CD25, CD127, CD95 and CD27 were used to sort naive, central memory, regulatory and stem cell-like memory CD4+ T cells. Purity was above 95% for every sorted population. PBMCs were separated immediately by Lymphoprep density gradient centrifugation and were stained directly, without being cultured. So that batch effects would be minimized, each experiment stained and sorted samples in pairs, pairing one healthy donor with one patient. All of the isolated RNA was reverse transcribed with the High Capacity cDNA Reverse Transcription Kit, so expressed TCRB transcripts were sequenced. Deep immunoSEQ sequencing was applied to naive, central memory and regulatory T cell samples, giving an average of roughly 3.3 million total reads per sample. After sorted cells were lysed in RLT buffer, RNA was extracted with DNase-treated RNeasy Micro or Mini kits, with the choice depending on cell number. Each cell subset was processed on its own to prevent cross-contamination, while patient and healthy donor samples were processed together. The immunoSEQ multiplex PCR was used to amplify TCRB sequences from cDNA, generating 87-bp fragments that spanned the CDR3 region. The amplicons were sequenced using the Illumina HiSeq platform. Regarding the original processing steps: Synthetic template baselines were used to correct PCR bias computationally, reads within Hamming distance 2 were collapsed together, and singletons that could not be merged were discarded. Reads were aligned to IMGT to assign V, D and J genes, CDR3 length, and insertions or deletions at six rearrangement sites. Within each subset, clonotype counts were normalized to the number of sorted cells before true diversity and Gini coefficients were calculated with the tcR R package. The overlap coefficient, calculated on TCRB nucleotide sequences, was used to measure repertoire sharing. As a proxy for the pre-selection repertoire, out-of-frame TCRB sequences from naive cells were analyzed. TCRdb limited this immuneACCESS table to in-frame rearrangements with V and J called. A share of clones is missing; checked studies link under half to unresolved V genes, and the rest is unexplained. The V and J calls and clone size are taken from that table; D and trimming were inferred from the DNA. The sample contains 400,000 to 600,000 clones, roughly 30% of them found a single time. Jointly, the top ten make up around 0.065% of the sample.

The sequenced material came from naive CD4+ T cells from blood. The sample's cell subset or site label, in plain terms: true naive CD4+ T cells. The sequence is built from TRBV27 and TRBJ2-7; possibly the D gene is TRBD1, per 6 matching bases. The TCR comes from a man aged 18 to 29 in good health. The CDR3 protein sequence reads: CASSPRDRLRGRQYF. At the DNA level, the sequence is TGTGCCAGCAGTCCCCGTGACAGGCTAAGAGGACGGCAGTACTTC.